Following are 28 T cell receptor beta chains from one sample sequenced in a study of CD8+CD57+ T cells in acquired aplastic anemia. Study-level points and caveats: Both total CD4+ and CD8+ pools in patients were more diverse than CD8+CD57+ cells.

The authors sequenced patients whose flow cytometry had shown CD8+CD57+ cell expansion. These receptors have no identified antigens. Both TCR beta VDJ combination and CDR3 sequence profiling were carried out. Genomic DNA was the template for this profiling. TCRdb re-analysed the reads in MiXCR, keeping a single row per CDR3 protein. There are about 17,000 distinct CDR3 sequences in the sample; more than 30% occur only once, and 80% to 90% lies in the top ten. Sequencing used CD8+CD57+ T cells sorted from PBMCs. Subset here: bead-enriched CD8+CD57+ effector memory T cells from SAA patients. These receptors were obtained from a human donor with aplastic anemia.

There are many counts of this clonotype. The chain recombines TRBV9 with TRBJ2-1; D gene ambiguous. The germline V gene has CDR1 SGDLS and CDR2 YYNGEE. The ends were cut back, 1 base at V and 3 bases at J, with 8 bases in the middle. The length of the CDR3 is 14 residues. In DNA, the CDR3 is TGTGCCAGCAGCGTATACAAGGACTACAATGAGCAGTTCTTC. Translating gives CASSVYKDYNEQFF.

This clonotype was seen only a few times. V is TRBV20-1 and J is TRBJ2-1; TRBD1 is a possible D gene (5 bases). Trimming left V 0 bases short and J 4 bases short, with 7 bases between. The CDR3 runs 13 residues. CDR1 and CDR2 from the germline V gene are DFQATT and SNEGSKA (reference sequence). DNA for the CDR3: TGCAGTGCTAGAGACGACAGATACAATGAGCAGTTCTTC. It yields the protein CSARDDRYNEQFF.

This clonotype showed up many times. This chain connects TRBV27 to TRBJ2-6; D tentatively fits TRBD1 or TRBD2 (5 bases each). Germline V lookup: CDR1 MNHEY, CDR2 SMNVEV (reference sequence). This CDR3 is built from 13 residues. With 8 bases removed from V and 3 bases from J, the gap between germline ends came to 8 bases. Here the CDR3 reads CASGGIGANVLTF. CDR3 DNA: TGTGCCAGCGGGGGAATTGGGGCCAACGTCCTGACTTTC.

This clonotype has only a few counts. The chain has TRBV7-2 and TRBJ2-3, with D hard to call. Trimming removed 0 bases at V and 4 bases at J, with 2 bases between. Looked up from germline, CDR1 is SGHTA and CDR2 is FQGNSA. The CDR3 has 12 amino acids. CDR3 protein: CASSLAADTQYF. In DNA form, the CDR3 reads TGTGCCAGCAGCTTAGCGGCAGATACGCAGTATTTT.

The sample holds many counts of this clonotype. The genes are TRBV6-1 and TRBJ2-7; TRBD1 matches 9 bases. Germline V CDR1 and CDR2: MNHNS, SASEGT. CDR3 size: 14 residues. Losses at the gene ends were 5 bases for V and 2 bases for J; bases not matched to a gene: 4. CDR3 DNA: TGTGCCAGCAGTCCGGGACAGGGCGCCTACGAGCAGTACTTC. Protein: CASSPGQGAYEQYF.

This clonotype has a count of ten or more. The rearrangement joins TRBV5-1 to TRBJ1-1, with D perhaps matching TRBD1 (5 bases). Trimming took off 4 bases at V and 1 base at J, with 14 bases between the two ends. This CDR3 spans 15 amino acids. In germline, CDR1 is SGHRS, CDR2 YFSETQ. The CDR3 reads CASSRWGAGNTEAFF. The DNA of the CDR3 is TGCGCCAGCAGCCGGTGGGGCGCGGGGAACACTGAAGCTTTCTTT.

This clonotype was detected ten times or more. V is TRBV7-3 and J is TRBJ1-3, with D perhaps matching TRBD1 (6 bases). V gave up 1 base and J gave up 14 bases, with 15 bases separating them. Germline-derived CDR1 and CDR2 are SGHTA and FQGTGA. CDR3 length equals 13 residues. CDR3 bases: TGTGCCAGCAGCTTAAGGCGGGACACGACTTTATATTTT. Translated: CASSLRRDTTLYF.

Points on this clonotype: A much larger clone sits a single nucleotide away, making a read error possible. J is TRBJ1-1 and V is TRBV4-2; TRBD1 is a possible D gene (6 bases). Germline CDR1 is LGHNA and CDR2 is YNFKEQ. There are 13 residues in the CDR3. The CDR3 region is CASRPQGNTEALF. As DNA, the CDR3 is TGTGCCAGCAGGCCACAGGGTAACACTGAAGCTCTCTTT.

This clonotype was seen many times. The CDR3 loop is CASSGPGQGMGQHQPQHF. The CDR3 DNA sequence: TGTGCCAGCAGCGGGCCGGGACAGGGTATGGGTCAGCATCAGCCCCAGCATTTT. This rearrangement joins TRBV7-9 to TRBJ1-5, with 9 bases that match TRBD1. The germline gives CDR1 SEHNR, CDR2 FQNEAQ (reference sequence). V was pared by 5 bases and J by 5 bases, with 16 bases of the junction left unmatched. The CDR3 sequence is 18 residues long.

With respect to this clonotype: One end of the junction does not line up with germline, which may come from a read error. V usage is TRBV25-1 and J usage is TRBJ1-4, with a possible D match to TRBD1 (5 bases). The CDR3 runs to 14 residues. Looked up from germline, CDR1 is MGHDK and CDR2 is SYGVNS. CDR3 region: CASSRDDINGKLFF. In nucleotides, the CDR3 is TGTGCCAGCAGCCGGGACGACATTAATGGAAAACTGTTTTTT.

This sequence joins TRBV5-1 and TRBJ1-4; D is unclear. There are 15 residues in the CDR3. V was trimmed by 0 bases and J by 8 bases, leaving 14 bases between them. Germline V gives CDR1 SGHRS, CDR2 YFSETQ. The DNA for the CDR3 is TGCGCCAGCAGCTTGGAACACGGAGGGCAGGAAAAACTGTTTTTT. As protein: CASSLEHGGQEKLFF.

This clonotype was detected a few times. The V gene is TRBV2, the J gene TRBJ1-1; 9 bases map to TRBD1. The CDR3 runs 13 residues. Trimming cost V 4 bases and J 7 bases; bases outside gene matches: 4. CDR1 SNHLY and CDR2 FYNNEI come from the germline V gene. As DNA, the CDR3 is TGTGCCAGCAGTGGACAGGGGGACGGTGAAGCTTTCTTT. It is translated as CASSGQGDGEAFF.

The chain is built from TRBV15 and TRBJ2-1; D is perhaps TRBD2 (5 bases). Trimming stripped 3 bases from V and 6 bases from J, with 15 bases between. CDR3 length: 15 residues. CDR1 is LNHNV and CDR2 is YYDKDF in the germline V gene (reference sequence). The CDR3 spells CATSSFPGESNEQFF. Written as DNA, the CDR3 is TGTGCCACCAGCAGCTTCCCCGGGGAGAGCAATGAGCAGTTCTTC.

This clonotype has a count of ten or more. V usage is TRBV28 and J usage is TRBJ2-5; unclear D gene. Germline V gene sequence: CDR1 MDHEN, CDR2 SYDVKM. The CDR3 runs 12 residues. Trimming cost V 4 bases and J 5 bases, with 8 bases left between them. The CDR3 loop reads CASSWSGETQYF. The CDR3, as DNA: TGTGCCAGCAGTTGGAGTGGGGAGACCCAGTACTTC. Full variable domain (rest looked up from reference TRBV28 and TRBJ2-5): DVKVTQSSRYLVKRTGEKVFLECVQDMDHENMFWYRQDPGLGLRLIYFSYDVKMKEKGDIPEGYSVSREKKERFSLILESASTNQTSMYLCASSWSGETQYFGPGTRLLVL.

To note about this clonotype: A much larger clone sits a single nucleotide away, making a read error possible. CDR3 amino acids: CASSTERAGGSYNEQYF. Here the CDR3 DNA reads TGTGCCAGCAGCACCGAGAGGGCGGGGGGTTCATACAATGAGCAGTACTTC. The chain combines TRBV9 with TRBJ2-5; 8 nucleotides match TRBD2. V shed 4 bases, J shed 11 bases, and the junction held 22 bases outside the gene matches. CDR1 SGDLS and CDR2 YYNGEE come from the germline V gene. The CDR3 sequence is 17 residues long.

The chain has TRBV5-8 and TRBJ2-7; D is uncertain. The V end lost 5 bases, the J end lost 6 bases, and 6 bases lay between the germline ends. CDR3 size: 10 residues. Germline assignment: CDR1 SGHTS and CDR2 YDEGEE. CDR3 coding DNA: TGTGCCAGCAGGGATGCCGAGCAGTACTTC. Residues: CASRDAEQYF.

There are a few counts of this clonotype. The J gene is TRBJ2-1, the V gene TRBV11-1; 9 nucleotides align to TRBD2. Trimming took 1 base from V and 4 from J; bases not matched to a gene: 5. The V gene's germline CDR1 is SGHAT and CDR2 FQDESV (reference sequence). The CDR3 contains 16 residues. The CDR3 DNA follows: TGTGCCAGCAGCTTAGGGGGACTAGCCCAATACAATGAGCAGTTCTTC. It is translated as CASSLGGLAQYNEQFF.

V gene TRBV20-1 combines with J gene TRBJ2-7, with D perhaps being TRBD1 or TRBD2 (6 bases each). Germline V CDR1 and CDR2: DFQATT, SNEGSKA (reference sequence). The V end lost 0 bases, the J end lost 3 bases, and 12 bases lay between the germline ends. The CDR3 contains 14 residues. The CDR3 DNA follows: TGCAGTGCTAGAGATGTGGGGGGCGTCTACGAGCAGTACTTC. Its translation: CSARDVGGVYEQYF.

The chain employs TRBV5-6 and TRBJ2-3; no definite D call. The CDR3 is 15 residues long. With 1 base removed from V and 1 base from J, the gap between germline ends came to 10 bases. Germline V gives CDR1 SGHDT, CDR2 YYEEEE. CDR3 nucleotide sequence: TGTGCCAGCAGCTTGATCCGGAGTGGCACAGATACGCAGTATTTT. It yields the protein CASSLIRSGTDTQYF.

The chain has TRBV15 and TRBJ2-7, with D tentatively TRBD1 (5 bases). The germline V and J ends were trimmed by 4 bases and 3 bases, with 16 bases remaining between them. Germline loops: CDR1 LNHNV, CDR2 YYDKDF (reference sequence). This CDR3 is 15 amino acids long. The CDR3 spells CATSISAGISYEQYF. In DNA, the CDR3 is TGTGCCACCAGCATCAGCGCAGGGATCAGCTACGAGCAGTACTTC.

This clonotype was seen ten or more times. The genes are TRBV7-9 and TRBJ2-5, with 8 bases fitting TRBD2. The V gene end was trimmed by 5 bases and the J gene end by 2 bases; junction bases not matched to a gene: 10. This CDR3 is 16 amino acids long. CDR1 is SEHNR, CDR2 FQNEAQ, per germline (reference sequence). In DNA form, the CDR3 reads TGTGCCAGCAGCGGGGGGGGAGCGGGGGAGCAAGAGACCCAGTACTTC. Residues: CASSGGGAGEQETQYF. The full variable domain, its missing parts supplied by reference TRBV7-9 and TRBJ2-5, is DTGVSQNPRHKITKRGQNVTFRCDPISEHNRLYWYRQTLGQGPEFLTYFQNEAQLEKSRLLSDRFSAERPKGSFSTLEIQRTEQGDSAMYLCASSGGGAGEQETQYFGPGTRLLVL.

Only a few counts were recorded for this clonotype. The rearrangement joins TRBV15 to TRBJ2-3; 11 nucleotides match TRBD2. The CDR3 extends over 20 amino acids. V shed 0 bases and J 2 bases; nucleotides not matched to a gene: 13. Looked up from germline, CDR1 is LNHNV and CDR2 is YYDKDF (reference sequence). CDR3 loop: CATSRDLLGLAEKTTDTQYF. For the CDR3, the DNA is TGTGCCACCAGCAGAGATCTTTTGGGACTAGCGGAAAAAACCACAGATACGCAGTATTTT.

The table lists this clonotype with a few counts. The V and J genes are TRBV29-1 and TRBJ2-7, with D hard to call. V lost 6 bases and J 1 base, leaving 10 bases between the germline ends. The CDR3 loop spans 12 amino acids. Germline CDR1 SQVTM, CDR2 ANQGSEA. CDR3 amino acids: CSVRDESYEQYF. The DNA for the CDR3 is TGCAGCGTAAGAGACGAATCCTACGAGCAGTACTTC.

This clonotype has at least ten counts. This rearrangement joins TRBV29-1 to TRBJ2-1; 9 bases line up with TRBD2. The CDR3 contains 13 residues. Germline lookup yields CDR1 SQVTM and CDR2 ANQGSEA. With V trimmed by 4 bases and J by 6 bases, 4 bases remained unmatched. The CDR3 DNA follows: TGCAGCGTTGGGGGGACTAGCACCAATGAGCAGTTCTTC. It codes for CSVGGTSTNEQFF.

The chain couples TRBV9 to TRBJ2-1, with 10 positions matching TRBD1. CDR1 SGDLS and CDR2 YYNGEE come from the germline V gene. V trimming: 0 bases; J trimming: 7 bases; junction bases outside the gene matches: 4. The CDR3 sequence is 15 residues long. CDR3 sequence reads: CASSVAGQGLNEQFF. CDR3 DNA: TGTGCCAGCAGCGTAGCGGGACAGGGGTTGAATGAGCAGTTCTTC.

This rearrangement joins TRBV7-8 to TRBJ1-1, with D hard to call. Trimming stripped 5 bases from V and 6 bases from J, with 10 bases between. The CDR3 has 12 amino acids. Germline V gene sequence: CDR1 SGHVS, CDR2 FQNEAQ. The CDR3 bases are TGTGCCAGCAGCCCGTCGATGGCTGAAGCTTTCTTT. It codes for CASSPSMAEAFF.

In its sample, this clonotype was seen a few times. The chain is built from TRBV19 and TRBJ2-1; D is possibly TRBD1 or TRBD2 (6 bases each). This CDR3 is built from 14 residues. Germline-derived CDR1 and CDR2 are LNHDA and SQIVND (reference sequence). The ends were cut back, 3 bases at V and 10 bases at J, with 16 bases in the middle. The CDR3 nucleotides read TGTGCCAGTAGTATGTCAGGGGCGGGAAGGGAGCAGTTCTTC. It is translated as CASSMSGAGREQFF.

This clonotype came up a few times. The chain carries TRBV4-1 and TRBJ2-7; 9 nucleotides match TRBD1. Germline loops: CDR1 MGHRA, CDR2 YSYEKL. The CDR3 covers 15 residues. The junction had 3 bases not matched to a gene; V was cut back by 3 bases and J by 0 bases. CDR3 in DNA: TGCGCCAGCAGCCAGGGGACAGGGAGCTCCTACGAGCAGTACTTC. It specifies CASSQGTGSSYEQYF.